This TCR beta chain emerged from a study of tumor and adjacent non-tumor tissue in lung cancer. This sample's RNA came from whole unsorted tissue. A modified ARM-PCR protocol with three rounds of nested PCR amplified TCRbeta. Via MiXCR, TCRdb re-called the multiplex PCR reads, giving one row per CDR3 protein. This sample has 75,000 to 80,000 distinct CDR3 sequences; around 80% occur once, and the top ten carry more than 10%. The study's findings and limits: Top 100 clones took a larger repertoire share in normal lung.

Of note for this clonotype: Its cognate antigen is unknown.

The CDR3 has 15 amino acids. Losses at the gene ends were 3 bases for V and 10 bases for J; bases not matched to a gene: 10. Germline V gives CDR1 ENHRY, CDR2 SYGVKD. What was sequenced was lung tumor tissue. This receptor was identified in a woman aged 45-65 years with non-small cell lung cancer. The gene calls are TRBV10-3 and TRBJ1-4, with 8 bases fitting TRBD1. CDR3 in DNA: TGTGCCATCAGTGAATACACAGGGGGAGGGGGAAAACTGTTTTTT. Amino acids: CAISEYTGGGGKLFF.